The present T cell receptor (beta chain) was sequenced within a study of blood T cells in healthy people across ages. Study observations and caveats: PBMCs were not sorted, which prevented a conclusive comparison of naive versus antigen-experienced cells. Expanded clonotype changes were possibly confounded by unknown donor CMV status.

Primers used in a second PCR of about 7 to 12 cycles were a sample-barcoded 5' primer and a J-beta primer mix. Carrying 12 random nucleotides, a template-switch adaptor labeled each individual cDNA molecule. One entry per CDR3 protein, called by TCRdb with MiXCR from the 5' RACE reads. The profile shows 1.5 million to 2 million distinct CDR3 sequences, under 30% of them singletons. This clonotype was observed a few times. Its antigen is unknown. Samples had at least 6.5 million PBMCs isolated from them. This CDR3 spans 13 amino acids. V trimming: 6 bases; J trimming: 5 bases; junction bases outside the gene matches: 6. CDR1 and CDR2 (germline): DFQATT, SNEGSKA (reference sequence).

The clonotype comes from a woman aged 30 to 39 in good health. The rearrangement joins TRBV20-1 to TRBJ2-1; TRBD2 matches at 8 bases. Material: blood. The CDR3 region is CSARTSYHNEQFF. The DNA for the CDR3 is TGCAGTGCACGGACTAGCTACCACAATGAGCAGTTCTTC.